Listed here are 14 T cell receptor beta chains from one sample, sequenced in a study of TIL therapy for anti-PD-1-resistant metastatic lung cancer. The immunoSEQ assay was v3. Data came from immunoSEQ multiplex PCR; TCRdb stores just in-frame clones and leaves some out. The table shows more than 9,500 clones, with about 61% occurring only once. Time point denoted: pre-treatment sample, taken before nivolumab and TIL therapy. Pleural nodules or supraclavicular lymph nodes made up most of the excised metastases sampled. The sequenced sample was tumor tissue, obtained at baseline. The receptors here all came from a person aged 30 to 80 with non-small cell lung cancer.

The count of this clone is one. The rearrangement uses TRBV5-1 and TRBJ1-4; D is undetermined. The V gene lost 4 bases and the J gene lost 7 bases, with 14 bases spanning the gap. Germline values: CDR1 SGHRS, CDR2 YFSETQ. The CDR3 spans 14 residues. This CDR3 reads CASSPGRISEKLFF. The CDR3 DNA is TGCGCCAGCAGCCCAGGACGGATTAGTGAAAAACTGTTTTTT.

V and J are TRBV7-9 and TRBJ2-3, with TRBD2 matching 16 bases. Germline values: CDR1 SEHNR, CDR2 FQNEAQ (reference sequence). V lost 3 bases, J lost 0 bases, and 0 bases stayed unmatched. This CDR3 has 17 amino acids. CDR3 nucleotide sequence: TGTGCCAGCAGCTTGGGACTAGCGGGAGGGAGCACAGATACGCAGTATTTT. It codes for CASSLGLAGGSTDTQYF.

The chain has TRBV7-6 and TRBJ1-1; 8 nucleotides align to TRBD1. The CDR3 loop spans 14 amino acids. V lost 3 bases and J lost 1; bases outside the gene matches: 1. Germline values: CDR1 SGHVS, CDR2 FNYEAQ. In DNA form, the CDR3 reads TGTGCCAGCAGCTTGACAGGGGAGAACACTGAAGCTTTCTTT. Translating it yields CASSLTGENTEAFF.

The V call is TRBV30, the J call TRBJ1-1, with 7 bases fitting TRBD1. In germline, CDR1 is GTSNPN, CDR2 SVGIG (reference sequence). The CDR3 length is 15 residues. V lost 1 base and J lost 4; bases outside the gene matches: 9. The CDR3 DNA is TGTGCCTGGAGTGACAGGGGTAGAGGAGGCACTGAAGCTTTCTTT. It translates to CAWSDRGRGGTEAFF.

In its sample, this clone is medium-sized (0.01 to 0.1%). In DNA, the CDR3 is TGTGCCAGCAGTACGTGGACAGGGCAAGAGACCCAGTACTTC. Translated, it gives CASSTWTGQETQYF. The V call is TRBV6-2 or TRBV6-3, the J call TRBJ2-5; 8 positions agree with TRBD1. The ends lost 5 bases at V and 2 bases at J; junction bases unmatched: 4. CDR1 is MNHEY and CDR2 is SVGEGT in the germline V gene. The CDR3 contains 14 residues.

V is TRBV5-1 and J is TRBJ1-1, with TRBD1 as a possible D gene (6 bases). Germline values: CDR1 SGHRS, CDR2 YFSETQ. Trimming stripped 3 bases from V and 1 base from J, with 13 bases between. This CDR3 has 15 amino acids. CDR3 amino acids: CASSSQTGANTEAFF. DNA of the CDR3: TGCGCCAGCAGCTCCCAGACAGGCGCGAACACTGAAGCTTTCTTT.

The rearrangement uses TRBV18 and TRBJ2-4; D may be TRBD2 (5 bases). Deletions cut 3 bases from V and 1 base from J, with 10 bases between. The CDR3 spans 15 residues. CDR1 and CDR2 from the germline V gene are KGHSH and LQKENI. CDR3 DNA: TGTGCCAGCTCACCGCGGACTTCGGCCAAAAACATTCAGTACTTC. Residues: CASSPRTSAKNIQYF.

This clone was found once. This sequence joins TRBV27 and TRBJ2-1, with TRBD2 identical over 8 bases. The CDR3 length is 18 residues. V lost 0 bases, J lost 8 bases, and 15 bases stayed unmatched. Germline V gives CDR1 MNHEY, CDR2 SMNVEV (reference sequence). The CDR3 nucleotides read TGTGCCAGCAGTTTATCCCCCGCTAGGCGGGGGGCGGTCGATGAGCAGTTCTTC. It specifies CASSLSPARRGAVDEQFF.

The rearrangement joins TRBV10-3 to TRBJ1-4; 9 nucleotides match TRBD1. Trimming cost V 8 bases and J 6 bases; bases outside gene matches: 4. Germline values: CDR1 ENHRY, CDR2 SYGVKD. This CDR3 is 13 amino acids long. The CDR3 reads CAIRDRVDEKLFF. CDR3 nucleotides: TGTGCCATCCGGGACAGGGTGGATGAAAAACTGTTTTTT.

This clone was observed a handful of times. The rearrangement links TRBV10-3 to TRBJ1-4; D is perhaps TRBD1 (6 bases). Deletions cut 10 bases from V and 6 bases from J, with 15 bases between. From germline, CDR1 is ENHRY and CDR2 SYGVKD. This CDR3 is 13 amino acids long. The CDR3 DNA follows: TGTGCCACCAGGGGAGTGGTAGATGAAAAACTGTTTTTT. It specifies CATRGVVDEKLFF.

The rearrangement links TRBV6-5 to TRBJ2-2; D possibly corresponds to TRBD2 (6 bases). CDR3 length: 15 amino acids. Trimming shortened V by 3 bases and J by 1 base, and 9 bases separated the two germline ends. Germline V gene lookup returns CDR1 MNHEY and CDR2 SVGAGI. The CDR3 coding sequence is TGTGCCAGCAGTTATCAGGGAGGGAACACCGGGGAGCTGTTTTTT. Its translation is CASSYQGGNTGELFF.

The V call is TRBV5-6, the J call TRBJ1-1; D gene unclear. The CDR3 extends over 13 amino acids. Germline values: CDR1 SGHDT, CDR2 YYEEEE. Trimming took off 0 bases at V and 1 base at J, with 4 bases between the two ends. CDR3 protein: CASSLEENTEAFF. The CDR3 coding sequence is TGTGCCAGCAGCTTGGAAGAGAACACTGAAGCTTTCTTT. The complete variable domain, with remaining parts taken from reference TRBV5-6 and TRBJ1-1, reads DAGVTQSPTHLIKTRGQQVTLRCSPKSGHDTVSWYQQALGQGPQFIFQYYEEEERQRGNFPDRFSGHQFPNYSSELNVNALLLGDSALYLCASSLEENTEAFFGQGTRLTVV.

The chain uses TRBV4-1 and TRBJ1-2, with D unclear. The CDR3 length is 15 residues. The V and J ends lost 0 bases and 3 bases respectively, with 11 bases between them. Germline CDR1 and CDR2: MGHRA and YSYEKL. The CDR3 DNA reads as TGCGCCAGCAGCCAAGACCCAGGATCGGACTATGGCTACACCTTC. Residues: CASSQDPGSDYGYTF.

V gene TRBV18 combines with J gene TRBJ2-1; 8 positions agree with TRBD2. The CDR3 covers 15 residues. With 3 bases clipped from V and 6 bases from J, the junction kept 7 bases outside the gene matches. The germline V gene encodes CDR1 KGHSH and CDR2 LQKENI. CDR3 nucleotide sequence: TGTGCCAGCTCACCCGGCGCGGGAGGCGTCAATGAGCAGTTCTTC. This gives the protein CASSPGAGGVNEQFF.